What follows are 16 T cell receptor beta chains derived from one specimen sequenced in a study of blood T cell repertoires in COVID-19. Profiled with immunoSEQ multiplex PCR; TCRdb holds only in-frame clones, not every one. The sample includes about 140,000 clones, roughly 84% of them seen just once. The sequencing sample was made of peripheral blood. Receptors were obtained from an older woman with acute or convalescent COVID-19.

Comments on this clone: The sample has other DNA sequences that encode this CDR3 too. The CDR3 region is CASSLAGGNYEQYF. Here the CDR3 DNA reads TGCGCCAGCAGCCTAGCGGGAGGGAACTACGAGCAGTACTTC. V gene TRBV5-1 combines with J gene TRBJ2-7; TRBD2 aligns across 12 bases. After removal of 4 bases from V and 3 bases from J, the junction contained 2 bases not matched to a gene. The CDR3 runs to 14 residues. Germline lookup yields CDR1 SGHRS and CDR2 YFSETQ. Supplemented by reference TRBV5-1 and TRBJ2-7, the full variable domain reads KAGVTQTPRYLIKTRGQQVTLSCSPISGHRSVSWYQQTPGQGLQFLFEYFSETQRNKGNFPGRFSGRQFSNSRSEMNVSTLELGDSALYLCASSLAGGNYEQYFGPGTRLTVT.

This clone was detected only once. The chain links TRBV30 to TRBJ1-6, with 7 bases fitting TRBD1. Per the germline V gene, CDR1 is GTSNPN and CDR2 is SVGIG (reference sequence). The CDR3 is made up of 13 amino acids. V was pared by 2 bases and J by 9 bases, with 4 bases of the junction left unmatched. The chain's CDR3 is CAWSTRQGSPLHF. CDR3 sequence (DNA): TGTGCCTGGAGTACCCGACAGGGTTCACCCCTCCACTTT.

Here the CDR3 reads CASGLHGAPTDTQYF. The CDR3 DNA follows: TGTGCCAGCGGCTTGCATGGGGCCCCCACAGATACGCAGTATTTT. The chain joins TRBV9 to TRBJ2-3; tentatively, D is TRBD1 (5 bases). CDR1 and CDR2 from the germline V gene are SGDLS and YYNGEE. Trimming pared 7 bases from V and 2 bases from J, leaving 17 bases between. CDR3 length equals 15 residues.

This chain connects TRBV5-1 to TRBJ2-5; maybe TRBD1 (5 bases). CDR1 and CDR2 from the germline V gene are SGHRS and YFSETQ. The V and J ends lost 4 bases and 1 base respectively, with 8 bases between them. The CDR3 has 13 amino acids. The chain's CDR3 is CASSEQAQETQYF. As DNA, the CDR3 is TGCGCCAGCAGCGAACAGGCCCAAGAGACCCAGTACTTC.

This rearrangement joins TRBV11-3 to TRBJ1-1; 8 bases are shared with TRBD1. Looked up from germline, CDR1 is SGHNT and CDR2 is YENEEA. CDR3 length: 13 amino acids. The J segment lost 11 bases and the V segment lost 0 bases, leaving 5 bases of the junction unmatched. The CDR3, as DNA: TGTGCCAGCAGCTTAGATCGGAACAGGGGGGCTTTCTTT. This sequence encodes CASSLDRNRGAFF. The variable domain in full, completed from reference TRBV11-3 and TRBJ1-1, reads EAGVVQSPRYKIIEKKQPVAFWCNPISGHNTLYWYLQNLGQGPELLIRYENEEAVDDSQLPKDRFSAERLKGVDSTLKIQPAELGDSAVYLCASSLDRNRGAFFGQGTRLTVV.

The genes are TRBV5-1 and TRBJ1-4, with D possibly matching TRBD1 (5 bases). V was shortened by 6 bases and J by 2 bases, with 14 bases between the two germline ends. The CDR3 extends over 15 amino acids. Germline-derived CDR1 and CDR2 are SGHRS and YFSETQ. This CDR3 is CASTISGSTNEKLFF. As DNA, the CDR3 is TGCGCCAGCACCATATCAGGGTCCACTAATGAAAAACTGTTTTTT.

The chain is built from TRBV28 and TRBJ1-1, with 8 positions matching TRBD1. CDR3 length: 15 amino acids. Germline CDR1 is MDHEN and CDR2 is SYDVKM. With 11 bases clipped from V and 0 bases from J, the junction kept 11 bases outside the gene matches. CDR3 loop: CAGQTTGAVNTEAFF. In nucleotides, the CDR3 is TGTGCCGGACAAACGACAGGGGCGGTGAACACTGAAGCTTTCTTT.

The chain couples TRBV7-2 to TRBJ2-6; D remains ambiguous. The CDR3 sequence is 15 residues long. The germline CDR1 and CDR2 sequences are SGHTA and FQGNSA. V was trimmed by 5 bases and J by 4 bases, leaving 12 bases between them. CDR3 DNA sequence: TGTGCCAGCAGCCCCCTCCTATCGGGGGCCAACGTCCTGACTTTC. The encoded protein is CASSPLLSGANVLTF.

V usage is TRBV15 and J usage is TRBJ2-2, with 10 bases that match TRBD1. CDR1 is LNHNV, CDR2 YYDKDF, per germline (reference sequence). There are 16 residues in the CDR3. The J segment lost 5 bases and the V segment lost 0 bases, leaving 3 bases of the junction unmatched. CDR3 loop: CATSRDLGQGTGELFF. CDR3 sequence (DNA): TGTGCCACCAGCAGAGATTTGGGACAGGGGACCGGGGAGCTGTTTTTT.

The chain carries TRBV3-1 (or the pseudogene TRBV3-2) and TRBJ2-7, with D possibly TRBD1 on 5 matching bases. The germline V gene has CDR1 LGHDT and CDR2 YNNKEL (reference sequence). This CDR3 spans 16 amino acids. The V end was cut by 0 bases, the J end by 3 bases, with 15 bases between. CDR3 loop: CASSQDWGEILYEQYF. The CDR3 DNA sequence: TGTGCCAGCAGCCAAGATTGGGGCGAGATCCTCTACGAGCAGTACTTC.

The sample holds a few counts of this clone. The chain is built from TRBV28 and TRBJ1-6; D gene uncertain. CDR1 is MDHEN, CDR2 SYDVKM, per germline. The CDR3 covers 14 residues. Trimming took off 5 bases at V and 6 bases at J, with 11 bases between the two ends. The CDR3, as DNA: TGTGCCAGCAGTCCCCCTTCGGGTAATTCACCCCTCCACTTT. Its protein product is CASSPPSGNSPLHF.

The gene calls are TRBV11-2 and TRBJ2-7, with D possibly matching TRBD1 (5 bases). With 4 bases removed from V and 4 bases from J, the gap between germline ends came to 14 bases. Germline CDR1 is SGHAT and CDR2 is FQNNGV. The CDR3 extends over 14 amino acids. The CDR3 reads CASSSLTVSYEQYF. The CDR3, as DNA: TGTGCCAGCAGCTCGTTGACAGTAAGTTACGAGCAGTACTTC.

This chain uses TRBV7-9 with TRBJ2-7, with D possibly TRBD2 on 5 matching bases. Germline-derived CDR1 and CDR2 are SEHNR and FQNEAQ (reference sequence). Trimming left V 5 bases short and J 1 base short, with 6 bases between. The CDR3 contains 12 residues. CDR3 region: CASSEGSYEQYF. DNA of the CDR3: TGTGCCAGCAGCGAGGGATCCTACGAGCAGTACTTC.

In this sample, this clone turned up once. The chain has TRBV6-2 or TRBV6-3 and TRBJ2-7; 11 bases line up with TRBD2. This CDR3 has 15 residues. Per the germline V gene, CDR1 is MNHEY and CDR2 is SVGEGT. With 4 bases clipped from V and 2 bases from J, the junction kept 4 bases outside the gene matches. CDR3: CASSSGTSGTYEQYF. CDR3 bases: TGTGCCAGCAGTTCCGGGACTAGCGGTACCTACGAGCAGTACTTC.

The chain combines TRBV27 with TRBJ2-3; 10 positions match TRBD1. Germline values: CDR1 MNHEY, CDR2 SMNVEV (reference sequence). The CDR3 spans 14 residues. Losses at the gene ends were 8 bases for V and 3 bases for J; bases not matched to a gene: 5. The CDR3 sequence: CASSTGGRTDTQYF. The CDR3 nucleotides are TGTGCCAGCTCGACAGGGGGCAGAACAGATACGCAGTATTTT.

The V and J genes are TRBV7-9 and TRBJ2-1; D is possibly TRBD2 (7 bases). V was clipped by 1 base and J by 8 bases, with 12 bases between them. Per germline, CDR1 SEHNR and CDR2 FQNEAQ (reference sequence). The CDR3 sequence is 14 residues long. CDR3 residues: CASSLDRGADEQFF. CDR3 sequence (DNA): TGTGCCAGCAGCTTAGATCGGGGGGCGGATGAGCAGTTCTTC.